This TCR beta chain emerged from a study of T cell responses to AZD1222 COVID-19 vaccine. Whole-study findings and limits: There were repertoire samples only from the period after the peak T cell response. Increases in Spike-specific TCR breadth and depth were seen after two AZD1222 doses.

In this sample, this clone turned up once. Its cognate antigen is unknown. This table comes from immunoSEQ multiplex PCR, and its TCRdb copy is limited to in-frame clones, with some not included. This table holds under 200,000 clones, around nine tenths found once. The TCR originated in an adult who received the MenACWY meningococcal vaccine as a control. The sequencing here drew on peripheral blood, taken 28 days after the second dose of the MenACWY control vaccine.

DNA for the CDR3: TGTGCCAGCAGCCTTTACGGGACAGGGATCAATTCACCCCTCCACTTT. Its protein product is CASSLYGTGINSPLHF. This sequence joins TRBV5-6 and TRBJ1-6; 9 bases are shared with TRBD1. V shed 4 bases and J 7 bases; nucleotides not matched to a gene: 9. CDR1 is SGHDT, CDR2 YYEEEE, per germline. CDR3 length: 16 amino acids.